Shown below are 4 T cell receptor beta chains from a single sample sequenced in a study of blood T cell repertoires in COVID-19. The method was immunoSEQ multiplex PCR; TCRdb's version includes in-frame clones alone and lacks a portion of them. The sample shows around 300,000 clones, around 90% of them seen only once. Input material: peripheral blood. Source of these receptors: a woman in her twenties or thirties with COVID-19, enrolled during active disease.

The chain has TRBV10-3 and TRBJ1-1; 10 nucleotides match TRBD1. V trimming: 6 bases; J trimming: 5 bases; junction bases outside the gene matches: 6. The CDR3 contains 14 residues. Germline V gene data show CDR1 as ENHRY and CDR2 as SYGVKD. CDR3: CAIRGDRGGTEAFF. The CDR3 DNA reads TGTGCCATCAGGGGGGACAGGGGAGGAACTGAAGCTTTCTTT.

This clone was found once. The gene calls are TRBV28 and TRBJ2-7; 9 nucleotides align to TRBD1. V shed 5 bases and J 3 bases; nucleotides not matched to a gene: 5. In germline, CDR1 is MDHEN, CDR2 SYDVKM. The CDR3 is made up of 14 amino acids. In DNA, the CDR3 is TGTGCCAGCAGTCCCCGGGACAGGGTCTACGAGCAGTACTTC. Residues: CASSPRDRVYEQYF.

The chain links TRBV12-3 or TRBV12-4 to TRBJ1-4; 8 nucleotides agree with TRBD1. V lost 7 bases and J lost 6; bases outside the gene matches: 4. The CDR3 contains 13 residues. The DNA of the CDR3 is TGTGCCAGCAAGACAGGGGCTGATGAAAAACTGTTTTTT. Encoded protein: CASKTGADEKLFF.

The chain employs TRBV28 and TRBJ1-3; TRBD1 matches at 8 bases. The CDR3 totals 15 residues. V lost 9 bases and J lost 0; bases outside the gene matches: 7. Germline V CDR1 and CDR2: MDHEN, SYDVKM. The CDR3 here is CASRGQDLSGNTIYF. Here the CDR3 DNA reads TGTGCCAGTCGGGGACAGGATCTCTCTGGAAACACCATATATTTT.